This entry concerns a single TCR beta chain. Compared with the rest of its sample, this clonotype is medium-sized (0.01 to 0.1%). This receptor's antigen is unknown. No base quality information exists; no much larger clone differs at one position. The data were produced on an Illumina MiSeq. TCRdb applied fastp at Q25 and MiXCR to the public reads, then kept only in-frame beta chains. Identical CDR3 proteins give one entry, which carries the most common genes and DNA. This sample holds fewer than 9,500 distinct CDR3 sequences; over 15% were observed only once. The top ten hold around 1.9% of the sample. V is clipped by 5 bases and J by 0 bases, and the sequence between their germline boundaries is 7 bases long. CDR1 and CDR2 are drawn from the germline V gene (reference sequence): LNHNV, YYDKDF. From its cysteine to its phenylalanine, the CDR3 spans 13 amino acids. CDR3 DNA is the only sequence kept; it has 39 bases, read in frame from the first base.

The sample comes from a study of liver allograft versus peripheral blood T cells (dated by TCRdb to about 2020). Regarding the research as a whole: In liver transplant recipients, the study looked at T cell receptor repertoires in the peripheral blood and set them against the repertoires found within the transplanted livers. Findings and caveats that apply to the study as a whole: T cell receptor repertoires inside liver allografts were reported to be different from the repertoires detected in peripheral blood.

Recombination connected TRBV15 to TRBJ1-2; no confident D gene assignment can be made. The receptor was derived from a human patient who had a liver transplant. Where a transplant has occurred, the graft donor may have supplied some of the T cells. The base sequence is TGTGCCACCAGCGACCTGCCTAACTATGGCTACACCTTC. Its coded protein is CATSDLPNYGYTF.